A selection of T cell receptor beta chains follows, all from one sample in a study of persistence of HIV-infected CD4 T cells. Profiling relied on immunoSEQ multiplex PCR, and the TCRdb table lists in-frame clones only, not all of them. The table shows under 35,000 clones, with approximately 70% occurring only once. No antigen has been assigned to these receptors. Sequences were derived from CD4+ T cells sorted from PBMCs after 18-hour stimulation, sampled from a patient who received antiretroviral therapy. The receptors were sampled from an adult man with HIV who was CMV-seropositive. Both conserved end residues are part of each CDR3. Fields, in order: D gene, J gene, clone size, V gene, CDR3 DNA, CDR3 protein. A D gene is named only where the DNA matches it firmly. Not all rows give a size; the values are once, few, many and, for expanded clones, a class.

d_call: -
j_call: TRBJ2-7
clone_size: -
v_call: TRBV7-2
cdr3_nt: TGTGCCAGCAGCCAAGGGCCACTGCCGACCTACGAGCAGTACTTC
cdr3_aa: CASSQGPLPTYEQYF

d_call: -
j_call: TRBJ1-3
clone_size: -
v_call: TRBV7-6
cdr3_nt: TGTGCCAGCAGCTTAGTCCAAGGCTCTGGAAACACCATATATTTT
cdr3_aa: CASSLVQGSGNTIYF

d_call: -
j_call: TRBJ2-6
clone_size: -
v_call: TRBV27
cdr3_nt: TGTGCCAGCAGCAGCATTGTGGGCTCTTCGTCTGGGGCCAACGTCCTGACTTTC
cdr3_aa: CASSSIVGSSSGANVLTF

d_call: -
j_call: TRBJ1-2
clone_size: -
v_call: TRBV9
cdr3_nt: TGTGCCAGCAGCGTAACAACTGAAGCTAACTATGGCTACACCTTC
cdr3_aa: CASSVTTEANYGYTF

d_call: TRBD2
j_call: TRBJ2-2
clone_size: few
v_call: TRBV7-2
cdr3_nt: TGTGCCAGCAGCTTGAGGGGAGGGACGAACACCGGGGAGCTGTTTTTT
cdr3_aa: CASSLRGGTNTGELFF

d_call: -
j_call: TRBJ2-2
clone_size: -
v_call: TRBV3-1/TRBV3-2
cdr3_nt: TGTGCCAGCAGCCTTTCGAGACAACGGGCCGGGGAGCTGTTTTTT
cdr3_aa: CASSLSRQRAGELFF

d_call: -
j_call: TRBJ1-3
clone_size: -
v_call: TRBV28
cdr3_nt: TGTGCCAGTTATTCGGCCGTAAACACCATATATTTT
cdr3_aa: CASYSAVNTIYF

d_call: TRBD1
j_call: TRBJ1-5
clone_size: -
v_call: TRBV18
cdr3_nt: TGTGCCAGCTCACCGACCTTCGGACAGGGTAATCAGCCCCAGCATTTT
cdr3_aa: CASSPTFGQGNQPQHF

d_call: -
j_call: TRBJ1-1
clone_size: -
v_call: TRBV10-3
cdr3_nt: TGTGCCATCAGCCCCACCTCCGTGGGCACTGAAGCTTTCTTT
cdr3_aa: CAISPTSVGTEAFF

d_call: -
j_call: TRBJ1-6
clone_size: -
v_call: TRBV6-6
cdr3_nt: TGTGCCAGCACTTCCAGGGTGAATTCACCCCTCCACTTT
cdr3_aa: CASTSRVNSPLHF

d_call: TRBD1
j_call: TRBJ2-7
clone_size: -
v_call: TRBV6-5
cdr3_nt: TGTGCCAGTCGTGCGACAGGGGGGAACTCTTACGAGCAGTACTTC
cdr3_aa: CASRATGGNSYEQYF

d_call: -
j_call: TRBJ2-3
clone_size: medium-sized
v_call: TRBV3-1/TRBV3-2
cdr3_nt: TGTGCCAGCAGCCAATTGGCTGAGACGCAGTATTTT
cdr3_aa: CASSQLAETQYF

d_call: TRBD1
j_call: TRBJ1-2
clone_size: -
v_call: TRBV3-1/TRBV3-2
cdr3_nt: TGTGCCAGCAGCCCCGAACAGGGGGATGGCTACACCTTC
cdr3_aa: CASSPEQGDGYTF

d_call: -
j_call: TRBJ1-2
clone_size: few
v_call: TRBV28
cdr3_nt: TGTGCCAGCAGTAACACCGGGACAAATGGCTACACCTTC
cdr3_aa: CASSNTGTNGYTF

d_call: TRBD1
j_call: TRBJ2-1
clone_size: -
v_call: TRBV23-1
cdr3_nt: TGCGCCAGCAGTCAACCGGGACAGGGGAGCTCCTACAATGAGCAGTTCTTC
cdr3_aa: CASSQPGQGSSYNEQFF

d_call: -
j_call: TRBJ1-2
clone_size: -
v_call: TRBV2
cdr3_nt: TGTGCCAGCAGTCCAGGGTACTATGGCTACACCTTC
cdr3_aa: CASSPGYYGYTF